This TCR beta chain comes out of a study of T-cell reconstitution after alpha-beta-depleted transplantation in children. Overall study results and limits: Alpha-beta T cells about two months after transplant reportedly derived from several hundred expanded graft clones. T-cell numbers and diversity, one year after transplant, stemmed largely from T cells that were newly produced. At day 60, the high TCRbeta diversity found in some patients originated from recipient T cells and thymic progenitors that had survived.

On this clonotype itself: The antigen is not known.

Using unique molecular identifiers, the investigators prepared the TCRbeta library. TCRdb ran MiXCR on the PCR reads and lists one entry per CDR3 protein. The sample consists of approximately 130,000 distinct CDR3 sequences, 8.5% to 10% of them appearing once. The ends were cut back, 5 bases at V and 4 bases at J, with 11 bases in the middle. CDR1 is MNHEY, CDR2 SMNVEV, per germline (reference sequence). CDR3 length: 14 residues. The rearrangement links TRBV27 to TRBJ2-2; the D call may be TRBD1 or TRBD2 (6 bases each). Sequences were derived from PBMCs, mostly from graft donor cells, sampled 180 days after TCRalphabeta/CD19-depleted stem cell transplant. The sequence came from a girl less than two years old who had a stem cell transplant for combined immunodeficiency, so the T cells may come from the graft donor. CDR3 sequence: CASSPGAGTGELFF. CDR3 bases: TGTGCCAGCAGTCCGGGGGCAGGCACCGGGGAGCTGTTTTTT.